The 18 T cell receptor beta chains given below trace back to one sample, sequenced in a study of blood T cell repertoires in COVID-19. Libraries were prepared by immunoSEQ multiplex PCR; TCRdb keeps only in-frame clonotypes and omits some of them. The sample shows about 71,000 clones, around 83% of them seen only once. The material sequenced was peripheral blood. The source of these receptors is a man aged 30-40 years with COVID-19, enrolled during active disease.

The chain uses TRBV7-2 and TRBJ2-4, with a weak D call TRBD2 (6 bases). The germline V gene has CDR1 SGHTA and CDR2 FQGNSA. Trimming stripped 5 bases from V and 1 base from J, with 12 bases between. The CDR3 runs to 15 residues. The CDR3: CASSETGRAKNIQYF. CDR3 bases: TGTGCCAGCAGCGAAACGGGGAGGGCCAAAAACATTCAGTACTTC.

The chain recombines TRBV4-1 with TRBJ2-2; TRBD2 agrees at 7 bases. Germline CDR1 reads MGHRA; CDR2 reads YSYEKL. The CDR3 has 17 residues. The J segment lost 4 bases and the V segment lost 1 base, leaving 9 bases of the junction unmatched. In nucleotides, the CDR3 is TGCGCCAGCAGCCAAGCCCCGGGGGGAGGCGGCACCGGGGAGCTGTTTTTT. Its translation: CASSQAPGGGGTGELFF.

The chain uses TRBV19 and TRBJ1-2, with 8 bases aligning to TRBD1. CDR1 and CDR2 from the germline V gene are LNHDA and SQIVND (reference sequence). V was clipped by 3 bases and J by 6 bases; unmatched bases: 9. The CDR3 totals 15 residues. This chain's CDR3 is CASSIGTGRYDGYTF. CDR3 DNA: TGTGCCAGTAGTATTGGGACAGGAAGGTACGATGGCTACACCTTC.

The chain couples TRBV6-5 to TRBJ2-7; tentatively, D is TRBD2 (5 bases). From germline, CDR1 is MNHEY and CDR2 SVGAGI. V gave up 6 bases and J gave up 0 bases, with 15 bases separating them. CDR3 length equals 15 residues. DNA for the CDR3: TGTGCCAGCAGCCCCAGTCTGGGGAGCTCCTACGAGCAGTACTTC. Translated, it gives CASSPSLGSSYEQYF.

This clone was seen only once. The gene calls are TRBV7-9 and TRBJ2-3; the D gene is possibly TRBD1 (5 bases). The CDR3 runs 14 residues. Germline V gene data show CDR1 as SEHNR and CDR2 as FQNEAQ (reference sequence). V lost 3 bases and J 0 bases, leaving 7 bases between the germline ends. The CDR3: CASSLTASTDTQYF. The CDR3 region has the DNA TGTGCCAGCAGCTTGACAGCGAGCACAGATACGCAGTATTTT.

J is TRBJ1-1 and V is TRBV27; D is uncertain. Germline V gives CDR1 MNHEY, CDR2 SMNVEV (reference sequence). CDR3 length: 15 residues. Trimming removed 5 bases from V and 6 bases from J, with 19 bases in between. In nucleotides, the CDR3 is TGTGCCAGCAGTAGATCGAGCTCCGGGAGGGCTGAAGCTTTCTTT. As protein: CASSRSSSGRAEAFF.

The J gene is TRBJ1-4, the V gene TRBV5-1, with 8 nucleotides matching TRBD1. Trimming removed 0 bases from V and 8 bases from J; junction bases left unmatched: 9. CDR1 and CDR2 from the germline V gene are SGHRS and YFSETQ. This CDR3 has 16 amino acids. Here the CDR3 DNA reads TGCGCCAGCAGCTTGGGTCAGGGGGCTTCAAAAGAAAAACTGTTTTTT. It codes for CASSLGQGASKEKLFF.

The CDR3 protein is CASSHQGSGDIQYF. The CDR3 coding sequence is TGTGCCAGCAGCCATCAGGGGAGTGGAGACATTCAGTACTTC. The J gene is TRBJ2-4, the V gene TRBV9; D might be TRBD1 (6 bases). The CDR3 is made up of 14 amino acids. Per the germline V gene, CDR1 is SGDLS and CDR2 is YYNGEE. Between the trimmed V and J ends, which lost 4 bases and 8 bases, there was a span of 16 bases.

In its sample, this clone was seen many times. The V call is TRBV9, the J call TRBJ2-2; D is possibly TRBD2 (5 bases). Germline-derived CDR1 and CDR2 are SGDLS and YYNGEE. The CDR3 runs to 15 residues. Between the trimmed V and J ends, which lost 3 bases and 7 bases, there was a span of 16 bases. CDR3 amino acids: CASSALGAADGELFF. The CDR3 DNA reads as TGTGCCAGCAGCGCATTGGGAGCGGCGGACGGGGAGCTGTTTTTT.

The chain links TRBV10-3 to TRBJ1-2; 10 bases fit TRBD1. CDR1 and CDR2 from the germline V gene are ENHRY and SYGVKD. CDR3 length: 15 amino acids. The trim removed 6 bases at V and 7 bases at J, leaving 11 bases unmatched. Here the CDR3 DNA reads TGTGCCATCAGGCCCGGGACAGGGGAAGGAAGTGGCTACACCTTC. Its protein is CAIRPGTGEGSGYTF.

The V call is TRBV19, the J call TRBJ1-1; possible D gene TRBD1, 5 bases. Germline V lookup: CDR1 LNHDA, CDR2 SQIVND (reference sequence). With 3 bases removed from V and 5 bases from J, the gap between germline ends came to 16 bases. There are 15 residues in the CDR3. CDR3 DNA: TGTGCCAGTAGTATGGCGCAGGGTATTGGAACTGAAGCTTTCTTT. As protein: CASSMAQGIGTEAFF. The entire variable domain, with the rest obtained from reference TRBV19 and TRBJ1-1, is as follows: DGGITQSPKYLFRKEGQNVTLSCEQNLNHDAMYWYRQDPGQGLRLIYYSQIVNDFQKGDIAEGYSVSREKKESFPLTVTSAQKNPTAFYLCASSMAQGIGTEAFFGQGTRLTVV.

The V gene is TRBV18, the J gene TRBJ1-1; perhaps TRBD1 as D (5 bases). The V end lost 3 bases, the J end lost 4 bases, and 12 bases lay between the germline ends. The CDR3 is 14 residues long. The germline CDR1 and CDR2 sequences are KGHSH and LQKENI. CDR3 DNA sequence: TGTGCCAGCTCACCCCAGCAGGGAGGCACTGAAGCTTTCTTT. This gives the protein CASSPQQGGTEAFF.

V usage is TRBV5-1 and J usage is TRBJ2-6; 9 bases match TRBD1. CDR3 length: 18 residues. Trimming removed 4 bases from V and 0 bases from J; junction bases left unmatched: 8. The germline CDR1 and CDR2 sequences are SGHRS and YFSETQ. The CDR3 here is CASSTRDRATSGANVLTF. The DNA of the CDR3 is TGCGCCAGCAGCACGAGGGACAGGGCTACCTCTGGGGCCAACGTCCTGACTTTC. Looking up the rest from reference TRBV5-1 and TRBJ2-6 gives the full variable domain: KAGVTQTPRYLIKTRGQQVTLSCSPISGHRSVSWYQQTPGQGLQFLFEYFSETQRNKGNFPGRFSGRQFSNSRSEMNVSTLELGDSALYLCASSTRDRATSGANVLTFGAGSRLTVL.

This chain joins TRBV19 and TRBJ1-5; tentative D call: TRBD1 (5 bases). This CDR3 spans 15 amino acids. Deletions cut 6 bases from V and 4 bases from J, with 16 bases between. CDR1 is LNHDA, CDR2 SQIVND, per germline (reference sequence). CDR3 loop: CASSIPGKGNQPQHF. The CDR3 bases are TGTGCCAGTAGCATCCCCGGCAAGGGGAATCAGCCCCAGCATTTT.

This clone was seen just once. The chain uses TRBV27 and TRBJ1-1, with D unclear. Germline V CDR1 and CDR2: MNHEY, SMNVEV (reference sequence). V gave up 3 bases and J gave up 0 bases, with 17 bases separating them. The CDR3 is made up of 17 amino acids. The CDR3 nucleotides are TGTGCCAGCAGTTTTCTGCCTCCGGGAACCATGAACACTGAAGCTTTCTTT. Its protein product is CASSFLPPGTMNTEAFF.

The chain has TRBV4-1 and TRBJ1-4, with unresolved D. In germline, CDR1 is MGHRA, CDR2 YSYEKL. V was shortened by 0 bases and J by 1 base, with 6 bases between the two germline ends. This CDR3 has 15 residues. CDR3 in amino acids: CASSQDGRTNEKLFF. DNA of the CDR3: TGCGCCAGCAGCCAAGATGGCAGAACTAATGAAAAACTGTTTTTT.

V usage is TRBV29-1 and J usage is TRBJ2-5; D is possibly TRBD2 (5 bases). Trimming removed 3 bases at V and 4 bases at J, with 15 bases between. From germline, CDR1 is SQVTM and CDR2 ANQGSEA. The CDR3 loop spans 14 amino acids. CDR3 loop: CSVDAGPSGETQYF. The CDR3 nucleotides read TGCAGCGTTGACGCGGGCCCCAGCGGAGAGACCCAGTACTTC. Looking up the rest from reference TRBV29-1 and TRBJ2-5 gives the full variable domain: SAVISQKPSRDICQRGTSLTIQCQVDSQVTMMFWYRQQPGQSLTLIATANQGSEATYESGFVIDKFPISRPNLTFSTLTVSNMSPEDSSIYLCSVDAGPSGETQYFGPGTRLLVL.

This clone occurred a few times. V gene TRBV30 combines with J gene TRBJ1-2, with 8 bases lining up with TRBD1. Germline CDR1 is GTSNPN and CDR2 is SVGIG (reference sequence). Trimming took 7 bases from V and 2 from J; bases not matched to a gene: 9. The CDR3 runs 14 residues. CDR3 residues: CASKDRVGNYGYTF. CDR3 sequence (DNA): TGTGCCTCAAAGGACAGGGTAGGCAACTATGGCTACACCTTC. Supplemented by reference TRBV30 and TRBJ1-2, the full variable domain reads SQTIHQWPATLVQPVGSPLSLECTVEGTSNPNLYWYRQAAGRGLQLLFYSVGIGQISSEVPQNLSASRPQDRQFILSSKKLLLSDSGFYLCASKDRVGNYGYTFGSGTRLTVV.